This T cell receptor beta chain was recovered during a study of CD8+CD57+ T cells in acquired aplastic anemia. An expansion of CD8+CD57+ cells by flow cytometry had been shown in patients chosen for sequencing. Using genomic DNA as the template, TCR beta VDJ and CDR3 profiling was carried out. TCRdb re-called the reads with MiXCR, one entry per CDR3 protein. The sample holds approximately 220,000 distinct CDR3 sequences, under 55% seen once. At least ten counts were recorded for this clonotype. What was sequenced was sorted CD4+, CD8+, or CD8+CD57+ T cells (not recorded which) from PBMCs. The TCR comes from a human donor with aplastic anemia.

The CDR3 bases are TGCGCCAGCAGCTTGGGTGAACCGAACTATGGCTACACCTTC. This codes for CASSLGEPNYGYTF. The rearrangement joins TRBV5-1 to TRBJ1-2; no reliable D call. Germline V gene lookup returns CDR1 SGHRS and CDR2 YFSETQ. The CDR3 is made up of 14 amino acids. V was pared by 0 bases and J by 2 bases, with 8 bases between.